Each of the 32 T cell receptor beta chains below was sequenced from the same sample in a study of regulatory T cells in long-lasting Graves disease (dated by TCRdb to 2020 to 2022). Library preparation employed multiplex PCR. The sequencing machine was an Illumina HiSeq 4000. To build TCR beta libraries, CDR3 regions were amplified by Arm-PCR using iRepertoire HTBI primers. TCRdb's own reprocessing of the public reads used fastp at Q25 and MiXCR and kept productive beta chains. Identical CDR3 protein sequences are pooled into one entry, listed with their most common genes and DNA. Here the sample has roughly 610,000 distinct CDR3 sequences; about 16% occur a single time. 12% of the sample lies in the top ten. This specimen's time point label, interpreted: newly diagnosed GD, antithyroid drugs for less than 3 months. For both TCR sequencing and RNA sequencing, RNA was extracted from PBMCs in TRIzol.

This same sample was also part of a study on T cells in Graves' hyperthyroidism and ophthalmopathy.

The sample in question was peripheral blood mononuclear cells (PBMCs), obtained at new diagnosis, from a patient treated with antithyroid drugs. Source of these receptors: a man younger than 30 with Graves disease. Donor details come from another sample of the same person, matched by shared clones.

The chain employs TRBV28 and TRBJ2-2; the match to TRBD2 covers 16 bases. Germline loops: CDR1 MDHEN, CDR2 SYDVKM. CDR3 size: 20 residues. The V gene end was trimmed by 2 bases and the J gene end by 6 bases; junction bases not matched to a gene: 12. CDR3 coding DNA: TGTGCCAGCAGTTTACTCGGGACTAGCGGGAGGGGTGAGGCGCCCGGGGAGCTGTTTTTT. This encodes CASSLLGTSGRGEAPGELFF.

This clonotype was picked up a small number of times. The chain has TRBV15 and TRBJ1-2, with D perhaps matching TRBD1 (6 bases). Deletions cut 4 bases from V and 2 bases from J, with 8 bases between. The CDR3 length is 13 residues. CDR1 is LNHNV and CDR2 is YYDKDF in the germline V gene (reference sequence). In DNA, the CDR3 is TGTGCCACCAGCACAGGGGTAAACTATGGCTACACCTTC. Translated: CATSTGVNYGYTF.

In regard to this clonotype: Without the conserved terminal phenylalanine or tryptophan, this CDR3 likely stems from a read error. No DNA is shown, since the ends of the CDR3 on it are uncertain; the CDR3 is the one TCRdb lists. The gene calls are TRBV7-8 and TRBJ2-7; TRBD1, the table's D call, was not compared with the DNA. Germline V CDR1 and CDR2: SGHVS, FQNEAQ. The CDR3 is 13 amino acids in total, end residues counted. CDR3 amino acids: CASSLDPSGTVGL.

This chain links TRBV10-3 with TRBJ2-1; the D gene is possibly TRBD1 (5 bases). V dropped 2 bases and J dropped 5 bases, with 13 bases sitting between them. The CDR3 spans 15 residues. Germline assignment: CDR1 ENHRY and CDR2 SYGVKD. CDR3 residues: CAISEGQGRDNEQFF. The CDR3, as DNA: TGTGCCATCAGTGAGGGTCAGGGCCGGGACAATGAGCAGTTCTTC.

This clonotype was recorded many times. This CDR3 reads CASSPLTSGRPETQYF. The CDR3 nucleotides read TGTGCCAGCAGCCCCCTGACTAGCGGGAGGCCAGAGACCCAGTACTTC. The chain combines TRBV28 with TRBJ2-5, with 13 nucleotides matching TRBD2. V shed 6 bases and J 4 bases; nucleotides not matched to a gene: 8. Germline-derived CDR1 and CDR2 are MDHEN and SYDVKM. The CDR3 length is 16 residues.

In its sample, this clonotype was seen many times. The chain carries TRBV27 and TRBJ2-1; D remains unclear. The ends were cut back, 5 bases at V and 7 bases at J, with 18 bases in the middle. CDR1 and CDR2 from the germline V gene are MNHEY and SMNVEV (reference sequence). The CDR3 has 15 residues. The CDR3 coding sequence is TGTGCCAGCAGTGGGCGCGAAGTACTTGCGAATGAGCAGTTCTTC. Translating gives CASSGREVLANEQFF.

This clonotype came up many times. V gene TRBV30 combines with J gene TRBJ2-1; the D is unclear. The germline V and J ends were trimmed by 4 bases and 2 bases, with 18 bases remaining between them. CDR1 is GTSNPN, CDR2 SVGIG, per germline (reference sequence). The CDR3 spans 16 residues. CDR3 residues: CAWKTPGWTAYNEQFF. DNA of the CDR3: TGTGCCTGGAAGACCCCCGGGTGGACCGCCTACAATGAGCAGTTCTTC.

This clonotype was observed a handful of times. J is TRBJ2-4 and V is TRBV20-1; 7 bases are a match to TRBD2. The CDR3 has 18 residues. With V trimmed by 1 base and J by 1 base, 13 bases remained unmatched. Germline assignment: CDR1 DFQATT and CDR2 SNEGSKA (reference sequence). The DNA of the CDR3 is TGCAGTGCTAGAGCCCGCGGCGGGAGTTCAGTGGCCAAAAACATTCAGTACTTC. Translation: CSARARGGSSVAKNIQYF.

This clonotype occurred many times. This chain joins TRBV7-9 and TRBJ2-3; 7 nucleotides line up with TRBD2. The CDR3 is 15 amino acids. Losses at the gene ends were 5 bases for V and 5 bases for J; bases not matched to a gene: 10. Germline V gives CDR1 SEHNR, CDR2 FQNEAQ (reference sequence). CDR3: CASSPLAGVGDTQYF. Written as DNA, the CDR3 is TGTGCCAGCAGCCCCCTGGCGGGAGTGGGAGATACGCAGTATTTT.

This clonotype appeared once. The CDR3 DNA follows: TGTGCCAGCTCACCAACTAGCGGGAGGGCCTTGGATACGCAGTATTTT. It codes for CASSPTSGRALDTQYF. The chain couples TRBV18 to TRBJ2-3; TRBD2 aligns across 13 bases. V dropped 2 bases and J dropped 6; count of bases not matched to a gene: 5. The germline V gene encodes CDR1 KGHSH and CDR2 LQKENI. CDR3 size: 16 residues.

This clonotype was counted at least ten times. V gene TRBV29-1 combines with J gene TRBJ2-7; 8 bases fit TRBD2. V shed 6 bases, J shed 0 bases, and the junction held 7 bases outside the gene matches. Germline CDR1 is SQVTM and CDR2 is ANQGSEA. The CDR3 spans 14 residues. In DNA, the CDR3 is TGCAGCGTAGTAGCGGGGCTCAACTCCTACGAGCAGTACTTC. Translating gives CSVVAGLNSYEQYF.

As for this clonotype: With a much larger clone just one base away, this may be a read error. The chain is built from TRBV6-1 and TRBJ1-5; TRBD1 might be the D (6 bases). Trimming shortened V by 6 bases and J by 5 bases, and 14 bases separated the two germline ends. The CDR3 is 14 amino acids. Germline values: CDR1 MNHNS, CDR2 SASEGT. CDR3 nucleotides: TGTGCCAGCAGACTTCGGGGGGCCTATCAGCCCCAGCATTTT. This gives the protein CASRLRGAYQPQHF.

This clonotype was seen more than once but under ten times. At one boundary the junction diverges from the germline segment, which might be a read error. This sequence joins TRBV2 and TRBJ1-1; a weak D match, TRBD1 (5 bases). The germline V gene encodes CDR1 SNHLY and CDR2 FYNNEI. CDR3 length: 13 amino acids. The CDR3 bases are TGTGTCAGCAATCGGGGCCCGAACACTGAGGCTTTCTTT. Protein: CVSNRGPNTEAFF.

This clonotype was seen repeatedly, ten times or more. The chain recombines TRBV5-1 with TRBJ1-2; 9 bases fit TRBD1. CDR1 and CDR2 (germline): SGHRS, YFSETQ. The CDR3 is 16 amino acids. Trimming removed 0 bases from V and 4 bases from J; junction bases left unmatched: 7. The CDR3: CASSLEQGAGVYGYTF. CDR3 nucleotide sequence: TGCGCCAGCAGCTTGGAACAGGGGGCAGGAGTCTATGGCTACACCTTC. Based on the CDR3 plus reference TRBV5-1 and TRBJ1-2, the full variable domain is KAGVTQTPRYLIKTRGQQVTLSCSPISGHRSVSWYQQTPGQGLQFLFEYFSETQRNKGNFPGRFSGRQFSNSRSEMNVSTLELGDSALYLCASSLEQGAGVYGYTFGSGTRLTVV.

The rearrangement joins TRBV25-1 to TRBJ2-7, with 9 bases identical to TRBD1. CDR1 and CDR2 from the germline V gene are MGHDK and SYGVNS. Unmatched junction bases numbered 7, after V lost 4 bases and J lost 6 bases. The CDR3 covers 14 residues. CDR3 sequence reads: CASSARPTGGEQYF. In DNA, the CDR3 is TGTGCCAGCAGTGCCCGTCCGACAGGGGGCGAGCAGTACTTC.

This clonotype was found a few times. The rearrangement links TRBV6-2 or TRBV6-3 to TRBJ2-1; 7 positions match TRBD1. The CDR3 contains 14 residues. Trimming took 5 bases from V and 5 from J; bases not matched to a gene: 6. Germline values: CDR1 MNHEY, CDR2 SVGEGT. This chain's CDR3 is CASSGIGTDNEQFF. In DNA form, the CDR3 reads TGTGCCAGCAGTGGAATAGGGACAGACAATGAGCAGTTCTTC.

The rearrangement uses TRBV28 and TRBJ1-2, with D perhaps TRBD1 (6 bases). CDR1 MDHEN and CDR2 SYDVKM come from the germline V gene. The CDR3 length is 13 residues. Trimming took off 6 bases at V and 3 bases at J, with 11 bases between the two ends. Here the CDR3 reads CASSLGQHYGYTF. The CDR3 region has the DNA TGTGCCAGCAGCCTTGGACAGCACTATGGCTACACCTTC.

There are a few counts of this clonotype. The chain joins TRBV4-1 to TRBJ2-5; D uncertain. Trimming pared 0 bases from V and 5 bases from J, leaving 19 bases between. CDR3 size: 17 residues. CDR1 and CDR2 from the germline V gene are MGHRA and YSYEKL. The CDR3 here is CASSQDRSSRSGETQYF. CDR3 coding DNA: TGCGCCAGCAGCCAAGATCGCTCGTCGAGAAGTGGGGAGACCCAGTACTTC.

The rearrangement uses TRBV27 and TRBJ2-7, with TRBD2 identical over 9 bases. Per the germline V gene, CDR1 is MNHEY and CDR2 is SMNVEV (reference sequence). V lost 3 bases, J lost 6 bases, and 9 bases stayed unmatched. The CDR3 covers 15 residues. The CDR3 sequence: CASSFESSGTTEQYF. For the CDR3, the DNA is TGTGCCAGCAGTTTTGAGTCTAGCGGGACCACCGAGCAGTACTTC.

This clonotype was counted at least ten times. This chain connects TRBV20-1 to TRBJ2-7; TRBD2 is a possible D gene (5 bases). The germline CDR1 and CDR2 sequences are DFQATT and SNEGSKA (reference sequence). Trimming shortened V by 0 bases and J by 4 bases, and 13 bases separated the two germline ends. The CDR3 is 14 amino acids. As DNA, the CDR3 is TGCAGTGCTAGAGACCCTGGGAGCGGATACGAGCAGTACTTC. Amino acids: CSARDPGSGYEQYF.

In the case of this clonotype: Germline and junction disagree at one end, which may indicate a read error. In DNA, the CDR3 is TGCGCCAGCAGCCACCGAGCGGGAGCCTACGAGCAGTACTTC. The encoded protein is CASSHRAGAYEQYF. The chain uses TRBV7-3 and TRBJ2-7, with TRBD2 identical over 8 bases. Germline-derived CDR1 and CDR2 are SGHTA and FQGTGA. The CDR3 spans 14 residues. Looking up the rest from reference TRBV7-3 and TRBJ2-7 gives the full variable domain: GAGVSQTPSNKVTEKGKYVELRCDPISGHTALYWYRQSLGQGPEFLIYFQGTGAADDSGLPNDRFFAVRPEGSVSTLKIQRTERGDSAVYLCASSHRAGAYEQYFGPGTRLTVT.

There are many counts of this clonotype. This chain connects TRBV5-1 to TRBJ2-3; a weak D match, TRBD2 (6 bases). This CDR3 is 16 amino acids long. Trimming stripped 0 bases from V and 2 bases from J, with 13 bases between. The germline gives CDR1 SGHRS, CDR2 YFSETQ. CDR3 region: CASSLAAGPATDTQYF. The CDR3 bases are TGCGCCAGCAGCTTGGCTGCGGGACCGGCCACAGATACGCAGTATTTT.

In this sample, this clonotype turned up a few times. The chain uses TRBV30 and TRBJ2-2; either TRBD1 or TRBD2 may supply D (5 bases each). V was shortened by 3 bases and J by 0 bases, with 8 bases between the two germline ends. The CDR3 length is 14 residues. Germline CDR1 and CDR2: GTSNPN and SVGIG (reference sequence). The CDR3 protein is CAWREGPNTGELFF. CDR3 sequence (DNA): TGTGCCTGGAGAGAGGGACCGAACACCGGGGAGCTGTTTTTT.

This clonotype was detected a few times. The CDR3 DNA reads as TGTGCCAGCAGCTTCCGGACAGGTTTTTCTTACGAGCAGTACTTC. Amino acid sequence: CASSFRTGFSYEQYF. The chain links TRBV3-1 to TRBJ2-7; 7 nucleotides line up with TRBD1. The CDR3 loop spans 15 amino acids. Germline loops: CDR1 LGHDT, CDR2 YNNKEL (reference sequence). With V trimmed by 5 bases and J by 4 bases, 11 bases remained unmatched.

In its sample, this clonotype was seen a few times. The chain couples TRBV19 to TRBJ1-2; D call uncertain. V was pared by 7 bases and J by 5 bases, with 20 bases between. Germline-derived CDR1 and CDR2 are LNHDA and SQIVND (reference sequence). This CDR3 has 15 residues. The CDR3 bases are TGTGCCAGTACCCTTTCCTATAGTGGAGAGTATGGCTACACCTTC. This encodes CASTLSYSGEYGYTF.

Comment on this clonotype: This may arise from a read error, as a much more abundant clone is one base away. The CDR3 nucleotides read TGTACCAGCAGTGAGGGGTGGCACACCTACGAGCAGTACTTC. Translated, it gives CTSSEGWHTYEQYF. V is TRBV6-1 and J is TRBJ2-7; D is tentatively TRBD1 or TRBD2 (5 bases each). The CDR3 runs 14 residues. CDR1 is MNHNS and CDR2 is SASEGT in the germline V gene.

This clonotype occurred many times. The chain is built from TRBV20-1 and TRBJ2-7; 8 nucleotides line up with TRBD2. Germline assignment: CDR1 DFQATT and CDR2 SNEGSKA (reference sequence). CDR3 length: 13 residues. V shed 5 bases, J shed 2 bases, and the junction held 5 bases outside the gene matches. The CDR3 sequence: CSAQRGGTYEQYF. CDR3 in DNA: TGCAGTGCTCAACGGGGGGGCACCTACGAGCAGTACTTC.

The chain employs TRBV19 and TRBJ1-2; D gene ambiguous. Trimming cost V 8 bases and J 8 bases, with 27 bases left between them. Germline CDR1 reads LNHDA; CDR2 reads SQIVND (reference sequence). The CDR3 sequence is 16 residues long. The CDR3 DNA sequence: TGTGCCAGTTCCTCGGTAGCACGGGCGCTGCGAGGAGGCTACACCTTC. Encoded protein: CASSSVARALRGGYTF.

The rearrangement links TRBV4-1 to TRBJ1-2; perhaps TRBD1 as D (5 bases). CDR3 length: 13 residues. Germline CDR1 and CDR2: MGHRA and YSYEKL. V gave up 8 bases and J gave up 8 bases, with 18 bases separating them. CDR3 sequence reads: CASGGIRGRGYTF. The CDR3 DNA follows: TGCGCCAGCGGCGGGATCCGGGGGAGGGGCTACACCTTC.

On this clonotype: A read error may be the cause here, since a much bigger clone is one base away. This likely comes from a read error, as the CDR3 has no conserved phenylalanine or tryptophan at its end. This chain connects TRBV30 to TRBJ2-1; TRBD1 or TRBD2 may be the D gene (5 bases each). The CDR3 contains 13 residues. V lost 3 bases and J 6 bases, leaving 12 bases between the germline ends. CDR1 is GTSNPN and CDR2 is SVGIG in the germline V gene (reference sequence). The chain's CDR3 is CAWSRDRPNEQFC. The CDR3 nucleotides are TGTGCCTGGAGCCGGGACCGTCCCAATGAGCAGTTCTGC.

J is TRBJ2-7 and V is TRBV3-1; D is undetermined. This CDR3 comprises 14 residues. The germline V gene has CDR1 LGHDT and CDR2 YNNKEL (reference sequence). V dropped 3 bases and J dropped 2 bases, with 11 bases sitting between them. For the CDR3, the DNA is TGTGCCAGCAGCCAGGGTAGTGGGGCCTACGAGCAGTACTTC. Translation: CASSQGSGAYEQYF.

The CDR3 spells CASTTVTREVSNQPQHF. The CDR3 DNA is TGTGCCAGTACGACAGTAACGAGGGAGGTTAGCAATCAGCCCCAGCATTTT. The chain couples TRBV19 to TRBJ1-5, with TRBD1 as a possible D gene (5 bases). Germline-derived CDR1 and CDR2 are LNHDA and SQIVND (reference sequence). CDR3 length: 17 amino acids. Between the trimmed V and J ends, which lost 7 bases and 0 bases, there was a span of 19 bases.